This record looks at one T cell receptor beta chain sequence and its context. Its antigen is not known. Both 60 Vbeta primers and 13 Jbeta primers went into the PCR. Data came from immunoSEQ multiplex PCR; TCRdb stores just in-frame clones and leaves some out. The sample lists some 200,000 clones; roughly four fifths were seen once. After removal of 6 bases from V and 3 bases from J, the junction contained 18 bases not matched to a gene. This CDR3 comprises 18 residues. The V gene's germline CDR1 is MDHEN and CDR2 SYDVKM. These donors, healthy bone marrow donors, were studied. This sample was included in a study of cytomegalovirus exposure and HLA in healthy donors. General study points: A later analysis reported that several of the most significant clusters appeared to be linked to common viral pathogens, among them Epstein-Barr virus.

This chain uses TRBV28 with TRBJ1-2; the match to TRBD1 covers 8 bases. Source material: PBMCs. This sequence was found in a girl under 18 in good health and CMV-seronegative. CDR3 nucleotides: TGTGCCAGCAGGCTCCAGGGGGCGGCCCCCTTTAACGACTATGGCTACACCTTC. Protein: CASRLQGAAPFNDYGYTF.